A selection of T cell receptor beta chains follows, all from one sample in a study of cytomegalovirus exposure and HLA in healthy donors. Sequencing was performed with immunoSEQ multiplex PCR; in TCRdb, only in-frame clones are kept and a portion is missing. The table records 100,000 to 150,000 clones, roughly nine tenths of them present only once. The sample comprised PBMCs. The receptors originated from a woman aged 18-30 years in good health and CMV-seronegative. CDR3s include the opening cysteine and the closing phenylalanine or tryptophan. D genes are given only for firm matches. Expanded clones get a size class; other rows say once, few or many, or leave the size out.

>15|TRBD2|.|TRBV5-6|TRBJ2-1
CASSLVSGRFNEQFF
TGTGCCAGCAGCTTGGTTAGCGGGAGGTTCAATGAGCAGTTCTTC
>13|.|.|TRBV12-5|TRBJ2-1
CASGSDSYNEQFF
TGTGCTAGTGGCTCGGACAGCTACAATGAGCAGTTCTTC
>16|TRBD2|.|TRBV27|TRBJ2-7
CAWGLLAGGLPYEQYF
TGTGCTTGGGGACTACTAGCGGGAGGCCTGCCCTACGAGCAGTACTTC
>17|.|.|TRBV6-1|TRBJ1-1
CASSEALLLAMNTEAFF
TGTGCCAGCAGTGAAGCGCTTCTGCTAGCAATGAACACTGAAGCTTTCTTT
>14|.|.|TRBV10-2|TRBJ1-1
CASSRGALNTEAFF
TGCGCCAGCTCTCGGGGGGCGTTGAACACTGAAGCTTTCTTT
>14|.|few|TRBV5-1|TRBJ1-6
CASSPQGPSPPLHF
TGCGCCAGCAGCCCACAGGGACCGAGTCCACCCCTCCACTTT
>16|TRBD1|.|TRBV2|TRBJ1-5
CASRRTGGFGNQPQHF
TGTGCCAGCAGACGCACAGGGGGCTTTGGCAATCAGCCCCAGCATTTT
>13|.|.|TRBV27|TRBJ2-7
CASSTPTRPEQYF
TGTGCCAGCAGTACTCCGACTAGACCCGAGCAGTACTTC
>15|.|few|TRBV28|TRBJ1-6
CASSLLRGYNSPLHF
TGTGCCAGCAGCCTCCTCCGGGGGTACAATTCACCCCTCCACTTT
>17|TRBD2|.|TRBV4-2|TRBJ2-1
CASSQGERGASYNEQFF
TGTGCCAGCAGCCAAGGGGAGCGGGGGGCCTCCTACAATGAGCAGTTCTTC
>14|.|.|TRBV11-2|TRBJ1-2
CASSLLLKGDGYTF
TGTGCCAGCAGCTTATTATTAAAGGGAGATGGCTACACCTTC
>14|.|.|TRBV12-5|TRBJ2-1
CASGLETVYNEQFF
TGTGCTAGTGGTCTTGAGACAGTCTACAATGAGCAGTTCTTC
>11|.|few|TRBV14|TRBJ2-7
CASSHTSEQYF
TGTGCCAGCAGCCACACAAGCGAGCAGTACTTC
>13|.|once|TRBV27|TRBJ2-3
CASTPLGSLKQYF
TGTGCCAGCACCCCACTAGGGTCGCTTAAGCAGTATTTT
>16|.|.|TRBV28|TRBJ2-7
CASSPIDSGEAYEQYF
TGTGCCAGCAGCCCCATAGATAGCGGAGAGGCCTACGAGCAGTACTTC
>14|.|.|TRBV6-5|TRBJ1-1
CASSYGADQTEAFF
TGTGCCAGCAGTTACGGGGCTGATCAGACTGAAGCTTTCTTT
>14|TRBD1|.|TRBV11-2|TRBJ2-3
CASIHRGKSDTQYF
TGTGCCAGCATCCACAGGGGGAAGTCAGATACGCAGTATTTT
>14|TRBD2|.|TRBV30|TRBJ2-7
CAWGRLANTYEQYF
TGTGCCTGGGGGAGACTAGCGAACACCTACGAGCAGTACTTC
>13|.|.|TRBV25-1|TRBJ1-2
CASSATAAYGYTF
TGTGCCAGCAGTGCGACAGCTGCCTATGGCTACACCTTC
>17|.|.|TRBV11-3|TRBJ2-1
CASSLGGGTRDSNEQFF
TGTGCCAGCAGCTTAGGAGGGGGGACCCGGGACAGCAATGAGCAGTTCTTC
>14|.|.|TRBV6-5|TRBJ1-3
CASRKQGSGNTIYF
TGTGCCAGCAGGAAACAGGGCTCTGGAAACACCATATATTTT
>16|.|.|TRBV5-8|TRBJ1-4
CASNPWTEATNEKLFF
TGTGCCAGCAACCCCTGGACAGAAGCAACTAATGAAAAACTGTTTTTT
>16|TRBD2|.|TRBV7-7|TRBJ2-1
CASSNWTSGSYNEQFF
TGTGCCAGCAGCAATTGGACTAGCGGGAGTTACAATGAGCAGTTCTTC
>15|.|.|TRBV18|TRBJ1-5
CASSTTEGGNQPQHF
TGTGCCAGCTCAACGACCGAGGGTGGCAATCAGCCCCAGCATTTT
>20|.|.|TRBV21-1|TRBJ2-7
CASSKDGNGLSSGRENEQYF
TGTGCCAGCAGCAAAGATGGTAATGGGTTGTCTAGCGGGAGAGAGAACGAGCAGTACTTC
>15|.|.|TRBV9|TRBJ2-1
CASSADSPVYNEQFF
TGTGCCAGCAGCGCGGACTCCCCTGTTTACAATGAGCAGTTCTTC
>13|TRBD2|.|TRBV30|TRBJ2-1
CAWSVRRGGEQFF
TGTGCCTGGAGTGTACGACGGGGGGGTGAGCAGTTCTTC
>13|.|.|TRBV28|TRBJ1-1
CASSLRSEGEAFF
TGTGCCAGCAGTCTTAGATCGGAGGGTGAAGCTTTCTTT
>17|.|.|TRBV19|TRBJ1-3
CASSGGGVAGSGNTIYF
TGTGCCAGTAGTGGAGGAGGGGTTGCTGGCTCTGGAAACACCATATATTTT
>14|.|.|TRBV5-1|TRBJ2-5
CASSLGETNGIQYF
TGCGCCAGCAGCTTGGGTGAGACTAATGGGATCCAGTACTTC
>11|.|.|TRBV2|TRBJ2-5
CASRLQETQYF
TGTGCCAGCCGGTTACAAGAGACCCAGTACTTC
>16|TRBD2|.|TRBV5-1|TRBJ2-7
CASSGAGLADSYEQYF
TGCGCCAGCAGCGGGGCGGGACTAGCGGATTCCTACGAGCAGTACTTC
>17|TRBD2|.|TRBV10-1|TRBJ2-1
CASTPPGLAGGIIRQFF
TGCGCCAGCACTCCCCCGGGACTAGCGGGGGGGATCATTAGGCAGTTCTTC
>15|.|.|TRBV9|TRBJ1-1
CASSVAGQGYTEAFF
TGTGCCAGCAGCGTAGCTGGTCAGGGGTACACTGAAGCTTTCTTT
>18|TRBD2|.|TRBV5-4|TRBJ2-2
CASSIGELAGGRTGELFF
TGTGCCAGCAGCATAGGTGAACTAGCGGGAGGGCGCACCGGGGAGCTGTTTTTT
>15|.|.|TRBV4-1|TRBJ1-4
CASSQDSGDREKLFF
TGCGCCAGCAGCCAAGATTCGGGGGACCGCGAAAAACTGTTTTTT
>15|.|.|TRBV5-4|TRBJ2-5
CASSLAAGARETQYF
TGTGCCAGCAGCTTGGCTGCGGGGGCTCGAGAGACCCAGTACTTC
>14|TRBD2|once|TRBV7-2|TRBJ2-2
CASSLRGGTGELFF
TGTGCCAGCAGCTTAAGGGGAGGGACCGGGGAGCTGTTTTTT
>15|.|.|TRBV4-3|TRBJ2-7
CASSDRLSGFYEQYF
TGCGCCAGCAGCGATCGACTGAGTGGGTTCTACGAGCAGTACTTC
>14|.|.|TRBV14|TRBJ2-7
CASSRYGDTYEQYF
TGTGCCAGCAGCCGCTACGGGGATACCTACGAGCAGTACTTC
>15|TRBD1|once|TRBV19|TRBJ1-1
CATGDRGRLDTEAFF
TGTGCCACTGGAGACAGGGGGCGTCTGGATACTGAAGCTTTCTTT
>15|.|.|TRBV27|TRBJ2-5
CASSGAGNPQETQYF
TGTGCCAGCAGTGGGGCAGGGAATCCCCAAGAGACCCAGTACTTC
>11|.|.|TRBV30|TRBJ1-2
CAWQGQFQYTF
TGTGCCTGGCAAGGACAGTTTCAGTACACCTTC
>13|TRBD1|.|TRBV5-1|TRBJ1-1
CASLQGSGTEAFF
TGCGCCAGCCTACAGGGGTCGGGCACTGAAGCTTTCTTT
>17|TRBD2|.|TRBV7-9|TRBJ2-7
CASSFGVSVSGSDEQYF
TGTGCCAGCAGCTTTGGGGTTAGCGTGAGCGGGAGCGACGAGCAGTACTTC
>15|.|.|TRBV27|TRBJ2-2
CATSRGSANTGELFF
TGTGCCACCTCTCGGGGAAGCGCGAACACCGGGGAGCTGTTTTTT
>16|.|.|TRBV5-1|TRBJ1-6
CASSLVVVTTGSPLHF
TGCGCCAGCAGCTTGGTAGTGGTAACGACCGGGTCACCCCTCCACTTT
>14|.|.|TRBV4-2|TRBJ2-7
CASSQVFRSHEQYF
TGTGCCAGCAGCCAAGTGTTCAGGTCTCACGAGCAGTACTTC
>16|TRBD1|.|TRBV4-1|TRBJ2-2
CASSHVGQGRTGELFF
TGCGCCAGCAGCCATGTCGGACAGGGTCGCACCGGGGAGCTGTTTTTT
>12|.|.|TRBV27|TRBJ1-4
CASMRDGEKLFF
TGTGCCAGCATGCGGGACGGAGAAAAACTGTTTTTT
>13|.|.|TRBV10-3|TRBJ1-2
CAISDGGYYGYTF
TGTGCCATCAGTGACGGCGGCTACTATGGCTACACCTTC
>13|TRBD2|once|TRBV2|TRBJ2-5
CASSESGGVTQYF
TGTGCCAGCAGTGAGAGCGGGGGGGTGACCCAGTACTTC
>14|.|.|TRBV6-1|TRBJ1-5
CASSFQAEDQPQHF
TGTGCCAGCAGTTTTCAGGCGGAGGATCAGCCCCAGCATTTT
>14|.|.|TRBV7-6|TRBJ2-1
CASSFTSFENEQFF
TGTGCCAGCAGCTTTACTAGCTTTGAAAATGAGCAGTTCTTC
>14|TRBD2|.|TRBV2|TRBJ2-1
CASRRLAGGGEQFF
TGTGCCAGCAGAAGACTAGCGGGAGGTGGAGAGCAGTTCTTC
>18|TRBD2|.|TRBV7-9|TRBJ2-2
CASSWSLASGSYTGELFF
TGTGCCAGCAGCTGGTCCTTGGCTAGCGGGAGTTATACCGGGGAGCTGTTTTTT
>19|.|.|TRBV7-9|TRBJ1-3
CASTPNMLLSEGGGNTIYF
TGTGCCAGCACCCCTAACATGCTCCTTTCCGAGGGAGGCGGAAACACCATATATTTT
>13|.|.|TRBV30|TRBJ1-1
CAWSETANTEAFF
TGTGCCTGGAGTGAGACAGCGAACACTGAAGCTTTCTTT
>13|.|.|TRBV14|TRBJ1-1
CASSQVKPTEAFF
TGTGCCAGCAGCCAAGTAAAGCCGACTGAAGCTTTCTTT
>14|.|.|TRBV7-9|TRBJ2-7
CASSLGDTLDEQYF
TGTGCCAGCAGCCTTGGGGACACCCTCGACGAGCAGTACTTC